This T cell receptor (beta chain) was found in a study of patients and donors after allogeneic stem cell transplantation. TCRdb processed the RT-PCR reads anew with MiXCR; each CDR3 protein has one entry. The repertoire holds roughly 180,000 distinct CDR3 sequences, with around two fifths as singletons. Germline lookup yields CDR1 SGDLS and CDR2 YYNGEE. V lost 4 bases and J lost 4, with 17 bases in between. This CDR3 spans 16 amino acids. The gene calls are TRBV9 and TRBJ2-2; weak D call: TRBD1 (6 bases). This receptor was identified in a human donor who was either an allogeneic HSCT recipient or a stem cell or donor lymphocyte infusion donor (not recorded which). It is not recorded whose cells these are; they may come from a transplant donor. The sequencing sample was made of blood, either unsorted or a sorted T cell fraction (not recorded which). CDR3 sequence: CASSPLTGSSTGELFF. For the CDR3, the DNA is TGTGCCAGCAGCCCTCTAACAGGGTCGAGCACCGGGGAGCTGTTTTTT. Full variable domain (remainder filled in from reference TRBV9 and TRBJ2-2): DSGVTQTPKHLITATGQRVTLRCSPRSGDLSVYWYQQSLDQGLQFLIQYYNGEERAKGNILERFSAQQFPDLHSELNLSSLELGDSALYFCASSPLTGSSTGELFFGEGSRLTVL.